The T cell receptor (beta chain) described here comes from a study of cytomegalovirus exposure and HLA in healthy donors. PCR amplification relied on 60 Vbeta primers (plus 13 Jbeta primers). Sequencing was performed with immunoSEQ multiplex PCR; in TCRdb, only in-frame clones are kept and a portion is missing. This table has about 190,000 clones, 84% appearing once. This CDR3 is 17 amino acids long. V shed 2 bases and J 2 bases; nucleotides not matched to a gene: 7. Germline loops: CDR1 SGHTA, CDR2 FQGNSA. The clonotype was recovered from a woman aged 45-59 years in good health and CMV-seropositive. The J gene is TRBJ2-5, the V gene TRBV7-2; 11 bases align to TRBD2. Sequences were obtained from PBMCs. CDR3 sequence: CASSLSPSGGLQETQYF. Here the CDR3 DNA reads TGTGCCAGCAGCTTATCCCCTAGCGGGGGGCTACAAGAGACCCAGTACTTC.